This T cell receptor (beta chain) was captured in a study of shared clonotypes between healthy human individuals. Whole-study context: Participating donors consisted of a couple of women and three men aged 18 to 49. The plates for each donor numbered three CD4 naive, three CD4 memory, two CD8 naive and one CD8 memory. Overall study findings and caveats: Few donors restricted represented genetic and exposure-history diversity.

Authors' processing steps: Filtering of immunoSEQ junctional sequences could not match full-length read filtering. Libraries were prepared by immunoSEQ multiplex PCR; TCRdb keeps only in-frame clonotypes and omits some of them. V and J calls and clone size come straight from that table; D and trimming were deduced from the DNA. The table records over a million clones, 98% of them present only once. In germline, CDR1 is SGHNT, CDR2 YYREEE (reference sequence). The J segment lost 5 bases and the V segment lost 4 bases, leaving 4 bases of the junction unmatched. CDR3 size: 14 residues. Regarding this clone: Its antigen is unknown.

The chain has TRBV5-4 and TRBJ1-4, with 8 bases lining up with TRBD1. This clonotype was obtained from a man younger than 40 in good health. The sequenced sample was naive CD4+ T cells sorted from blood. Subset described: CD45RA+ positively selected. The CDR3 bases are TGTGCCAGCAGCGGGGGACAGGAAAATGAAAAACTGTTTTTT. Translating gives CASSGGQENEKLFF.